Presented here are 10 T cell receptor beta chains from one specimen sequenced in a study of T-cell memory formation after mild COVID-19. TCRdb recomputed calls from the 5' RACE reads with MiXCR, one row per CDR3 protein. Counted here are tens of thousands of distinct CDR3 sequences, roughly a quarter occurring once; the ten biggest clones make up 40% to 45%. Sequenced sample: PBMCs or a T cell subset sorted from them (not recorded which). The receptors originated from a man aged 18 to 30 who had mild COVID-19 (a few samples of this study predate the infection). Cell type and time point are not known.

In DNA form, the CDR3 reads TGTGCCAGCAGTCCACCGGGCTACACCTTC. It is translated as CASSPPGYTF. The chain links TRBV6-6 to TRBJ1-2; unclear D gene. The V end lost 5 bases, the J end lost 8 bases, and 6 bases lay between the germline ends. The germline V gene has CDR1 MNHNY and CDR2 SVGAGI (reference sequence). The CDR3 extends over 10 amino acids.

This clonotype was found a few times. The rearrangement links TRBV5-4 to TRBJ2-2; 11 bases are shared with TRBD2. With 5 bases clipped from V and 6 bases from J, the junction kept 3 bases outside the gene matches. CDR1 and CDR2 (germline): SGHNT, YYREEE (reference sequence). This CDR3 is 14 amino acids long. CDR3 bases: TGTGCCAGCAGAGTTAGCGGGGGGGCCGGGGAGCTGTTTTTT. This sequence encodes CASRVSGGAGELFF.

CDR3 amino acids: CAWSEAYEQFF. CDR3 nucleotides: TGTGCCTGGAGTGAAGCCTATGAGCAGTTCTTC. The chain couples TRBV30 to TRBJ2-1; D remains unclear. Germline CDR1 GTSNPN, CDR2 SVGIG (reference sequence). The CDR3 loop spans 11 amino acids. V gave up 1 base and J gave up 8 bases, with 6 bases separating them.

The rearrangement links TRBV5-1 to TRBJ2-7; a possible D gene is TRBD1 (5 bases). Germline CDR1 reads SGHRS; CDR2 reads YFSETQ. This CDR3 has 13 residues. V lost 0 bases, J lost 2 bases, and 6 bases lay in between. CDR3 in DNA: TGCGCCAGCAGCTTGGACAGGACCTACGAGCAGTACGTC. As protein: CASSLDRTYEQYV.

Many counts were recorded for this clonotype. The chain combines TRBV20-1 with TRBJ1-1; 7 nucleotides line up with TRBD1. CDR1 DFQATT and CDR2 SNEGSKA come from the germline V gene (reference sequence). There are 13 residues in the CDR3. V lost 0 bases to trimming and J lost 3 bases; unmatched junction nucleotides: 1. CDR3 sequence: CSAREQGDTEAFF. In DNA, the CDR3 is TGCAGTGCTAGAGAGCAGGGGGACACTGAAGCTTTCTTT.

The chain combines TRBV7-2 with TRBJ1-1; TRBD1 matches at 7 bases. V lost 4 bases and J lost 8; bases outside the gene matches: 7. This CDR3 is built from 13 residues. Germline assignment: CDR1 SGHTA and CDR2 FQGNSA. The DNA of the CDR3 is TGTGCCAGCAGCTCCGGACAGGACGCAGAAGCTTTCTTT. It encodes CASSSGQDAEAFF.

This clonotype was seen a single time. The V gene is TRBV6-2 or TRBV6-3, the J gene TRBJ2-2; D is perhaps TRBD1 (6 bases). Per the germline V gene, CDR1 is MNHEY and CDR2 is SVGEGT. The germline V and J ends were trimmed by 10 bases and 6 bases, with 18 bases remaining between them. The CDR3 extends over 14 amino acids. DNA of the CDR3: TGTGCCACCGAGACAGGCCCGGGCGCCGGGGAGCTGTTTTTT. Protein sequence: CATETGPGAGELFF.

For this clonotype: The CDR3 does not close with the conserved phenylalanine or tryptophan, likely indicating a read error. The gene calls are TRBV9 and TRBJ2-1, with TRBD2 identical over 7 bases. The V and J ends lost 5 bases and 7 bases, in that order; junction bases with no gene match: 9. The germline V gene has CDR1 SGDLS and CDR2 YYNGEE. CDR3 length: 14 amino acids. The CDR3 region is CASRAKSGANEQFL. CDR3 nucleotide sequence: TGTGCCAGCAGGGCCAAGAGCGGGGCTAATGAGCAGTTCCTC.

The J gene is TRBJ2-5, the V gene TRBV7-6, with 9 bases fitting TRBD2. Germline loops: CDR1 SGHVS, CDR2 FNYEAQ. V lost 1 base, J lost 0 bases, and 3 bases stayed unmatched. The CDR3 consists of 16 residues. CDR3 in DNA: TGTGCCAGCAGCTTAGAGATAGCGGGGGACCAAGAGACCCAGTACTTC. Amino acid sequence: CASSLEIAGDQETQYF.

The table lists this clonotype with a few counts. The chain recombines TRBV7-9 with TRBJ2-4, with D tentatively TRBD1 or TRBD2 (6 bases each). CDR3 length: 16 amino acids. Germline V gene data show CDR1 as SEHNR and CDR2 as FQNEAQ (reference sequence). The germline V and J ends were trimmed by 5 bases and 0 bases, with 14 bases remaining between them. The CDR3 sequence is CASSPGGTLAKNIQYF. The CDR3 bases are TGTGCCAGCAGCCCGGGCGGGACATTAGCCAAAAACATTCAGTACTTC.